A single sample is the source of the 26 T cell receptor beta chains below, sequenced in a study of regulatory T cells in long-lasting Graves disease. The time point denotes: newly diagnosed GD, antithyroid drugs for less than 3 months. After RNA was extracted from PBMCs, the TCR library was made from it. CDR3-region Arm-PCR and iRepertoire HTBI primers produced the TCR beta libraries. TCRdb re-called the multiplex PCR reads with MiXCR, one entry per CDR3 protein. The repertoire holds hundreds of thousands of distinct CDR3 sequences, about 14% seen once, with 8% to 10% in the top ten. These data are also associated with another study on T cells in Graves' hyperthyroidism and ophthalmopathy.

This specimen consisted of peripheral blood mononuclear cells (PBMCs), obtained at new diagnosis, from a patient treated with antithyroid drugs. All receptors derive from a man younger than 45 with Graves disease.

The rearrangement uses TRBV7-2 and TRBJ2-7; TRBD1 might be the D (6 bases). Germline CDR1 and CDR2: SGHTA and FQGNSA. The V gene lost 6 bases and the J gene lost 2 bases, with 14 bases spanning the gap. The CDR3 consists of 14 residues. CDR3 nucleotides: TGTGCCAGCAGACCCGGGACACGGGCCTACGAGCAGTACTTC. Residues: CASRPGTRAYEQYF.

In this sample, this clonotype turned up many times. The CDR3 protein is CASNSFGVITNTGELFF. Here the CDR3 DNA reads TGTGCCAGCAACTCCTTTGGGGTGATTACGAACACCGGGGAGCTGTTTTTT. J is TRBJ2-2 and V is TRBV28; D remains unclear. This CDR3 has 17 amino acids. The germline gives CDR1 MDHEN, CDR2 SYDVKM. V lost 7 bases and J 0 bases, leaving 18 bases between the germline ends. Based on the CDR3 plus reference TRBV28 and TRBJ2-2, the full variable domain is DVKVTQSSRYLVKRTGEKVFLECVQDMDHENMFWYRQDPGLGLRLIYFSYDVKMKEKGDIPEGYSVSREKKERFSLILESASTNQTSMYLCASNSFGVITNTGELFFGEGSRLTVL.

Of note for this clonotype: Sequence at one end of the junction differs from germline and may be a read error. The chain has TRBV5-1 and TRBJ2-2, with D tentatively TRBD1 (7 bases). The germline CDR1 and CDR2 sequences are SGHRS and YFSETQ. The CDR3 totals 16 residues. For the CDR3, the DNA is TGCGCCAGCAGCTTAAGACAGGGCCGATCCGCCGGGGGGCTGTTTTTT. Residues: CASSLRQGRSAGGLFF.

The gene calls are TRBV19 and TRBJ2-3, with 15 bases identical to TRBD2. Gene TRBJ2-4 matches the end of the DNA better, so the J call may be wrong. CDR1 and CDR2 from the germline V gene are LNHDA and SQIVND (reference sequence). The CDR3 extends over 17 amino acids. The CDR3 DNA reads as TGTGCCAGTAGTATCGGACTAGCGGGAGGGATAAAAAACATTCAGTACTTC. Protein product: CASSIGLAGGIKNIQYF.

This clonotype has a count of ten or more. The chain links TRBV6-9 to TRBJ1-2; D uncertain. Trimming left V 3 bases short and J 8 bases short, with 16 bases between. Germline CDR1 and CDR2: MNHGY and SVAAGI. The CDR3 sequence is 14 residues long. Here the CDR3 reads CASSYGEVWVGYTF. The CDR3 nucleotides are TGTGCCAGCAGTTACGGCGAGGTCTGGGTCGGCTACACCTTC.

As for this clonotype: The conserved final phenylalanine or tryptophan is absent from the CDR3, which likely points to a read error. CDR3 DNA: TGTGCCAGCAGATTAGCGGGAGGGCCTGTGAACACCGGGGAGCTGTTTTCT. Its protein is CASRLAGGPVNTGELFS. This rearrangement joins TRBV27 to TRBJ2-2; 11 bases match TRBD2. Trimming removed 6 bases from V and 1 base from J; junction bases left unmatched: 7. Germline CDR1 is MNHEY and CDR2 is SMNVEV (reference sequence). The length of the CDR3 is 17 residues.

To note about this clonotype: A much more abundant neighbour one base away suggests this may be a read error. The chain carries TRBV11-2 and TRBJ2-5; possibly TRBD1 for D (6 bases). Germline V CDR1 and CDR2: SGHAT, FQNNGV. The CDR3 extends over 15 amino acids. The CDR3 nucleotides are TGTACCAGCAGCTTTTTCAAACAGGGAAAAGAGACCCAGTACTTC. It specifies CTSSFFKQGKETQYF.

The chain couples TRBV3-1 to TRBJ1-4; D is undetermined. Between the trimmed V and J ends, which lost 0 bases and 4 bases, there was a span of 9 bases. Per germline, CDR1 LGHDT and CDR2 YNNKEL (reference sequence). CDR3 length equals 15 residues. Here the CDR3 DNA reads TGTGCCAGCAGCCAAGAACCAAGGGTTAATGAAAAACTGTTTTTT. Translating gives CASSQEPRVNEKLFF. Full variable domain (remainder filled in from reference TRBV3-1 and TRBJ1-4): DTAVSQTPKYLVTQMGNDKSIKCEQNLGHDTMYWYKQDSKKFLKIMFSYNNKELIINETVPNRFSPKSPDKAHLNLHINSLELGDSAVYFCASSQEPRVNEKLFFGSGTQLSVL.

The gene calls are TRBV25-1 and TRBJ1-6; a possible D gene is TRBD1 (6 bases). Per germline, CDR1 MGHDK and CDR2 SYGVNS. V lost 6 bases to trimming and J lost 5 bases, with 11 bases between them. This CDR3 comprises 14 residues. In nucleotides, the CDR3 is TGTGCCAGCAGCCAGGACAGAAATAATTCACCCCTCCACTTT. The encoded protein is CASSQDRNNSPLHF. Combining the CDR3 with reference TRBV25-1 and TRBJ1-6 gives the whole variable domain EADIYQTPRYLVIGTGKKITLECSQTMGHDKMYWYQQDPGMELHLIHYSYGVNSTEKGDLSSESTVSRIRTEHFPLTLESARPSHTSQYLCASSQDRNNSPLHFGNGTRLTVT.

Regarding this clonotype: A much more abundant neighbour one base away suggests this may be a read error. This chain links TRBV6-1 with TRBJ2-3, with 7 bases identical to TRBD2. CDR3 length: 16 amino acids. Trimming removed 5 bases from V and 5 bases from J; junction bases left unmatched: 13. Germline values: CDR1 MNHNS, CDR2 SASEGT. The CDR3, as DNA: TGTGCCAGCAGTCTGATTCTAGCGGAAGAGGGAGATACGCAGTATTTT. Its protein product is CASSLILAEEGDTQYF.

This clonotype was observed at least ten times. The chain joins TRBV24-1 to TRBJ1-1; the match to TRBD1 covers 7 bases. V lost 3 bases and J lost 3; bases outside the gene matches: 6. The CDR3 loop spans 15 amino acids. Germline CDR1 reads KGHDR; CDR2 reads SFDVKD. CDR3 sequence: CATSDSKGQDTEAFF. In DNA, the CDR3 is TGTGCCACCAGTGATAGTAAAGGACAGGACACTGAAGCTTTCTTT.

This clonotype was detected many times. V and J are TRBV5-4 and TRBJ1-1, with 7 bases that match TRBD1. The J segment lost 0 bases and the V segment lost 5 bases, leaving 7 bases of the junction unmatched. The CDR3 covers 15 residues. Germline values: CDR1 SGHNT, CDR2 YYREEE (reference sequence). The CDR3 protein is CASRILDRVNTEAFF. For the CDR3, the DNA is TGTGCCAGCAGGATTCTTGACAGGGTGAACACTGAAGCTTTCTTT.

There are many counts of this clonotype. The J gene is TRBJ2-3, the V gene TRBV7-3, with 9 bases matching TRBD1. This CDR3 is built from 16 residues. CDR1 is SGHTA, CDR2 FQGTGA, per germline. V trimming: 0 bases; J trimming: 2 bases; junction bases outside the gene matches: 3. The CDR3 coding sequence is TGTGCCAGCAGCTTAACAGGGACAGGGAACACAGATACGCAGTATTTT. This encodes CASSLTGTGNTDTQYF.

This rearrangement joins TRBV19 to TRBJ1-1; a weak D match, TRBD1 (5 bases). The CDR3 totals 14 residues. From germline, CDR1 is LNHDA and CDR2 SQIVND (reference sequence). V lost 3 bases and J lost 5, with 13 bases in between. CDR3 sequence (DNA): TGTGCCAGTAGTATGCGTCAGGGTCGAACTGAAGCTTTCTTT. Encoded protein: CASSMRQGRTEAFF.

J is TRBJ2-7 and V is TRBV27, with 8 bases aligning to TRBD1. Germline V gene lookup returns CDR1 MNHEY and CDR2 SMNVEV (reference sequence). The CDR3 extends over 14 amino acids. The V gene end was trimmed by 2 bases and the J gene end by 2 bases; junction bases not matched to a gene: 2. The CDR3 bases are TGTGCCAGCAGTTTAAACAGGGGGACCTACGAGCAGTACTTC. It yields the protein CASSLNRGTYEQYF.

This clonotype appeared a few times. V is TRBV20-1 and J is TRBJ2-3, with 14 bases matching TRBD2. The CDR3 runs 20 residues. Losses at the gene ends were 5 bases for V and 0 bases for J; bases not matched to a gene: 16. CDR1 DFQATT and CDR2 SNEGSKA come from the germline V gene (reference sequence). CDR3 region: CSAPRLTPGLAGGSTDTQYF. Written as DNA, the CDR3 is TGCAGTGCTCCGCGACTAACACCCGGACTAGCGGGAGGTAGCACAGATACGCAGTATTTT.

This clonotype was seen a few times. CDR3 loop: CASSMRLAGDTDTQYF. The CDR3 DNA is TGTGCCAGTAGTATGCGTCTAGCGGGAGACACAGATACGCAGTATTTT. This rearrangement joins TRBV19 to TRBJ2-3; 10 nucleotides agree with TRBD2. The CDR3 runs 16 residues. Trimming cost V 3 bases and J 2 bases; bases outside gene matches: 5. Germline CDR1 is LNHDA and CDR2 is SQIVND (reference sequence).

This clonotype was observed a few times. The chain couples TRBV27 to TRBJ2-2; D is possibly TRBD1 (5 bases). Germline values: CDR1 MNHEY, CDR2 SMNVEV (reference sequence). The CDR3 spans 15 residues. The V gene lost 0 bases and the J gene lost 5 bases, with 10 bases spanning the gap. For the CDR3, the DNA is TGTGCCAGCAGTTTATCAGGGGTCGGGACCGGGGAGCTGTTTTTT. It specifies CASSLSGVGTGELFF.

To note about this clonotype: A clone one base away is much larger, so this may be a read error. The rearrangement joins TRBV20-1 to TRBJ2-1, with TRBD2 matching over 8 bases. CDR1 and CDR2 from the germline V gene are DFQATT and SNEGSKA (reference sequence). Unmatched junction bases numbered 5, after V lost 0 bases and J lost 10 bases. The CDR3 loop spans 13 amino acids. The CDR3 protein is CSARDSGSREQFF. CDR3 in DNA: TGCAGTGCTAGAGACAGCGGGAGTCGCGAGCAGTTCTTC.

The table lists this clonotype with many counts. The chain links TRBV7-9 to TRBJ2-5; D ambiguous. The CDR3 spans 13 residues. Looked up from germline, CDR1 is SEHNR and CDR2 is FQNEAQ (reference sequence). V lost 0 bases and J 7 bases, leaving 9 bases between the germline ends. The DNA for the CDR3 is TGTGCCAGCAGCTTAGCTGGGGATGGGACCCAGTACTTC. It codes for CASSLAGDGTQYF.

This clonotype was counted ten times or more. The rearrangement links TRBV20-1 to TRBJ2-1, with D unresolved. This CDR3 comprises 11 residues. CDR1 is DFQATT, CDR2 SNEGSKA, per germline (reference sequence). Trimming took off 7 bases at V and 10 bases at J, with 14 bases between the two ends. In nucleotides, the CDR3 is TGCAGTGTTACTTCCTTATACGAGCAGTTCTTC. This translates into CSVTSLYEQFF.

This clonotype has at least ten counts. J is TRBJ2-5 and V is TRBV12-3 or TRBV12-4, with 7 nucleotides matching TRBD2. Trimming took 11 bases from V and 5 from J; bases not matched to a gene: 8. This CDR3 comprises 12 residues. DNA of the CDR3: TGTGCCTGGGGCGGGAGTGTGGAGACCCAGTACTTC. Protein product: CAWGGSVETQYF.

This clonotype was detected only a few times. As DNA, the CDR3 is TGTGCCAGCAGCTTAGGAGGGGACAGTAACTCTGGGGCCAACGTCCTGACTTTC. The encoded protein is CASSLGGDSNSGANVLTF. The chain couples TRBV7-7 to TRBJ2-6; 7 bases match TRBD1. Germline V CDR1 and CDR2: SSHAT, FNYEAQ (reference sequence). This CDR3 region has 18 residues. Trimming took 1 base from V and 0 from J; bases not matched to a gene: 6.

This clonotype was observed at least ten times. The chain couples TRBV2 to TRBJ1-5; 7 bases align to TRBD1. The CDR3 is 15 amino acids. V lost 6 bases to trimming and J lost 3 bases; unmatched junction nucleotides: 8. Germline-derived CDR1 and CDR2 are SNHLY and FYNNEI. CDR3 DNA sequence: TGTGCCAGCAGGGGGGACAGAGGGTTCAATCAGCCCCAGCATTTT. This translates into CASRGDRGFNQPQHF.

The genes are TRBV7-2 and TRBJ2-7; TRBD2 matches 13 bases. The CDR3 is 15 amino acids. The junction had 6 bases not matched to a gene; V was cut back by 5 bases and J by 5 bases. The germline V gene encodes CDR1 SGHTA and CDR2 FQGNSA. The CDR3 here is CASSLTSGRLDEQYF. The CDR3, as DNA: TGTGCCAGCAGCCTGACTAGCGGGAGGCTGGACGAGCAGTACTTC.

Many counts were recorded for this clonotype. A much larger clone differs by one base, so this may be a read error. The V call is TRBV5-1, the J call TRBJ1-1; 8 nucleotides line up with TRBD1. This CDR3 comprises 13 residues. Germline CDR1 is SGHRS and CDR2 is YFSETQ. The CDR3 protein is CASSFTGGTEAFF. In DNA form, the CDR3 reads TGTGCCAGCAGTTTTACAGGGGGCACTGAAGCTTTCTTT.